The 23 T cell receptor beta chains below were found in one sample sequenced in a study of blood T cell repertoires in COVID-19. The assay was immunoSEQ multiplex PCR, and TCRdb's table has in-frame clones only and misses some. This sample has 250,000 or so clones; 88% occur once, and the top ten carry under 8%. Sequencing was performed on peripheral blood. The receptor source for this set is a woman aged 25 to 45 with COVID-19, enrolled during active disease.

The chain uses TRBV5-4 and TRBJ2-7; TRBD2 is a possible D gene (6 bases). This CDR3 is built from 16 residues. Germline lookup yields CDR1 SGHNT and CDR2 YYREEE (reference sequence). The V end lost 2 bases, the J end lost 6 bases, and 21 bases lay between the germline ends. CDR3 coding DNA: TGTGCCAGCAGCTTAGGAGGGGAGCTACCCTTTTCCGAGCAGTACGTC. Translated: CASSLGGELPFSEQYV.

This chain joins TRBV9 and TRBJ2-2; TRBD2 matches at 10 bases. The CDR3 runs to 16 residues. The germline CDR1 and CDR2 sequences are SGDLS and YYNGEE. The junction had 6 bases not matched to a gene; V was cut back by 0 bases and J by 7 bases. The CDR3 sequence is CASSVAAGGPDGELFF. CDR3 nucleotides: TGTGCCAGCAGCGTAGCAGCGGGAGGGCCGGACGGGGAGCTGTTTTTT.

J is TRBJ1-5 and V is TRBV27; no definite D call. Germline values: CDR1 MNHEY, CDR2 SMNVEV (reference sequence). V was cut by 6 bases and J by 5 bases, with 8 bases left in between. This CDR3 is 12 amino acids long. CDR3 amino acids: CASRRDHQPQHF. The DNA for the CDR3 is TGTGCCAGCAGGAGGGATCATCAGCCCCAGCATTTT.

This clone was detected only once. This chain links TRBV6-2 or TRBV6-3 with TRBJ1-2; TRBD1 is a possible D gene (6 bases). V lost 4 bases and J lost 3, with 18 bases in between. This CDR3 is built from 16 residues. Germline assignment: CDR1 MNHEY and CDR2 SVGEGT. CDR3 protein: CASSWAGGTNYYGYTF. The CDR3 bases are TGTGCCAGCAGTTGGGCGGGTGGGACAAACTACTATGGCTACACCTTC.

The rearrangement links TRBV2 to TRBJ2-7, with D unclear. V dropped 5 bases and J dropped 0 bases, with 14 bases sitting between them. Germline CDR1 and CDR2: SNHLY and FYNNEI. This CDR3 region has 15 residues. CDR3: CASSLDTPRSYEQYF. As DNA, the CDR3 is TGTGCCAGCAGTCTCGACACTCCCCGCTCCTACGAGCAGTACTTC. Full variable domain (remainder filled in from reference TRBV2 and TRBJ2-7): EPEVTQTPSHQVTQMGQEVILRCVPISNHLYFYWYRQILGQKVEFLVSFYNNEISEKSEIFDDQFSVERPDGSNFTLKIRSTKLEDSAMYFCASSLDTPRSYEQYFGPGTRLTVT.

This sequence joins TRBV7-2 and TRBJ2-3; tentative D call: TRBD2 (5 bases). The CDR3 is made up of 16 amino acids. The germline V gene has CDR1 SGHTA and CDR2 FQGNSA. Deletions cut 2 bases from V and 3 bases from J, with 15 bases between. CDR3 loop: CASSLTSARVTDTQYF. Written as DNA, the CDR3 is TGTGCCAGCAGCTTAACTAGTGCACGAGTGACAGATACGCAGTATTTT.

The chain carries TRBV11-2 and TRBJ2-1; tentative D call: TRBD2 (7 bases). Trimming removed 4 bases from V and 0 bases from J, with 16 bases in between. The CDR3 extends over 17 amino acids. CDR1 and CDR2 from the germline V gene are SGHAT and FQNNGV. The CDR3 DNA reads TGTGCCAGCAGCTCCCGGGGGGCGGGACGCTCCTACAATGAGCAGTTCTTC. As protein: CASSSRGAGRSYNEQFF. Filled out from reference TRBV11-2 and TRBJ2-1, the complete variable domain reads EAGVAQSPRYKIIEKRQSVAFWCNPISGHATLYWYQQILGQGPKLLIQFQNNGVVDDSQLPKDRFSAERLKGVDSTLKIQPAKLEDSAVYLCASSSRGAGRSYNEQFFGPGTRLTVL.

This clone was picked up one time. The CDR3 DNA is TGTGCCAGAACAAGGAGGGGCCCCGGTTGGGGCGAGCAGTACGTC. Its protein is CARTRRGPGWGEQYV. The rearrangement links TRBV19 to TRBJ2-7, with D perhaps matching TRBD2 (6 bases). V lost 9 bases and J lost 6, with 24 bases in between. Germline-derived CDR1 and CDR2 are LNHDA and SQIVND (reference sequence). There are 15 residues in the CDR3.

The V and J genes are TRBV12-3 or TRBV12-4 and TRBJ1-1; maybe TRBD1 (6 bases). The V and J ends lost 6 bases and 4 bases respectively, with 12 bases between them. The CDR3 extends over 13 amino acids. The DNA for the CDR3 is TGTGCCAGCAGCCTACAGGGAGCCACTGAAGCTTTCTTT. It codes for CASSLQGATEAFF.

J is TRBJ1-2 and V is TRBV10-3, with 8 positions matching TRBD1. The CDR3 spans 13 residues. Germline CDR1 ENHRY, CDR2 SYGVKD. With 4 bases clipped from V and 8 bases from J, the junction kept 6 bases outside the gene matches. As DNA, the CDR3 is TGTGCCATCAGTGTGGACAGGGCAGGAGGCTACACCTTC. As protein: CAISVDRAGGYTF.

This chain connects TRBV4-2 to TRBJ1-1, with TRBD1 matching 8 bases. Germline lookup yields CDR1 LGHNA and CDR2 YNFKEQ. The CDR3 totals 16 residues. V gave up 5 bases and J gave up 4 bases; unmatched junction bases: 12. CDR3 in DNA: TGTGCCAGCAGCTCTGACAGGGGATTCATGGGCACTGAAGCTTTCTTT. Protein product: CASSSDRGFMGTEAFF.

The chain employs TRBV6-5 and TRBJ2-3; no clear D gene. Germline values: CDR1 MNHEY, CDR2 SVGAGI. The V end lost 2 bases, the J end lost 1 base, and 7 bases lay between the germline ends. The CDR3 contains 14 residues. This CDR3 is CASSYGSGTDTQYF. The DNA of the CDR3 is TGTGCCAGCAGTTACGGTTCAGGCACAGATACGCAGTATTTT.

This chain links TRBV18 with TRBJ2-1; the match to TRBD2 covers 7 bases. The CDR3 contains 14 residues. Germline CDR1 is KGHSH and CDR2 is LQKENI. Trimming removed 1 base from V and 8 bases from J; junction bases left unmatched: 5. CDR3 sequence: CASSPLLAGDEQFF. The CDR3 region has the DNA TGTGCCAGCTCACCACTATTAGCGGGTGATGAGCAGTTCTTC.

The CDR3 region is CASQPLAGYNEQFF. In nucleotides, the CDR3 is TGCGCCAGCCAACCCCTAGCGGGCTACAATGAGCAGTTCTTC. The rearrangement joins TRBV10-2 to TRBJ2-1, with 8 positions matching TRBD2. Germline assignment: CDR1 WSHSY and CDR2 SAAADI. J gave up 3 bases and V 8 bases, and 6 bases lay outside the gene matches. The CDR3 has 14 residues.

The V call is TRBV24-1, the J call TRBJ2-1, with no clear D. The CDR3 has 15 residues. CDR1 and CDR2 from the germline V gene are KGHDR and SFDVKD. V shed 1 base and J shed 5 bases, with 11 bases lying between them. The CDR3 DNA is TGTGCCACCAGTGATTTCCTCTACCCTAACAATGAGCAGTTCTTC. This gives the protein CATSDFLYPNNEQFF.

The V call is TRBV21-1, the J call TRBJ1-1; the listed D gene, TRBD1, was not tested against the DNA. TRBV21-1 is designated a pseudogene. CDR3 length equals 16 residues. CDR3 nucleotide sequence: TGTGCCAGCAGCGCATTTAAGGGGCCTACCAACACTGAAGCTTTCTTT. This gives the protein CASSAFKGPTNTEAFF.

The gene calls are TRBV12-3 or TRBV12-4 and TRBJ2-5, with TRBD2 matching 8 bases. With V trimmed by 6 bases and J by 5 bases, 2 bases remained unmatched. The CDR3 runs 12 residues. The CDR3, as DNA: TGTGCCAGCAGCGGACTAGCTGAGACCCAGTACTTC. The encoded protein is CASSGLAETQYF.

The genes are TRBV14 and TRBJ1-1; 7 positions match TRBD1. This CDR3 has 16 amino acids. Trimming took 0 bases from V and 0 from J; bases not matched to a gene: 4. The germline V gene encodes CDR1 SGHDN and CDR2 FVKESK. The CDR3 DNA reads as TGTGCCAGCAGCCAAGATAGGGGGCGCGTGAACACTGAAGCTTTCTTT. This translates into CASSQDRGRVNTEAFF.

The CDR3 sequence: CASSWTYTGELFF. In DNA form, the CDR3 reads TGCGCCAGCAGCTGGACTTACACCGGGGAGCTGTTTTTT. This rearrangement joins TRBV5-1 to TRBJ2-2; D is perhaps TRBD2 (5 bases). V lost 3 bases to trimming and J lost 3 bases, with 6 bases between them. The V gene's germline CDR1 is SGHRS and CDR2 YFSETQ. The CDR3 has 13 amino acids.

As DNA, the CDR3 is TGTGCCACCAGTGATTTTAGAGCGGGCGAGTACAATGAGCAGTTCTTC. This codes for CATSDFRAGEYNEQFF. The chain recombines TRBV24-1 with TRBJ2-1, with D tentatively TRBD2 (6 bases). V gave up 1 base and J gave up 4 bases, with 13 bases separating them. Germline loops: CDR1 KGHDR, CDR2 SFDVKD. This CDR3 has 16 residues.

The chain combines TRBV4-3 with TRBJ2-2, with D possibly TRBD1 on 6 matching bases. Germline V CDR1 and CDR2: LGHNA, YSLEER. V lost 0 bases and J lost 2, with 13 bases in between. The length of the CDR3 is 17 residues. CDR3 region: CASSQDWAGANTGELFF. The CDR3, as DNA: TGCGCCAGCAGCCAAGATTGGGCAGGGGCCAACACCGGGGAGCTGTTTTTT.

The chain uses TRBV6-5 and TRBJ1-6; possibly TRBD1 for D (6 bases). CDR1 and CDR2 from the germline V gene are MNHEY and SVGAGI. The V gene lost 8 bases and the J gene lost 16 bases, with 12 bases spanning the gap. The CDR3 covers 10 residues. Written as DNA, the CDR3 is TGTGCCAGCGGGTCGGACAGACTCCACTTT. As protein: CASGSDRLHF.

The sample holds one count of this clone. The gene calls are TRBV19 and TRBJ1-1, with D possibly TRBD1 on 6 matching bases. In germline, CDR1 is LNHDA, CDR2 SQIVND (reference sequence). This CDR3 has 16 residues. V lost 0 bases and J 6 bases, leaving 17 bases between the germline ends. CDR3 coding DNA: TGTGCCAGTAGTATAGATCTCGGCAGGGGAGTCGCTGAAGCTTTCTTT. Protein: CASSIDLGRGVAEAFF.